This T cell receptor beta chain was captured in a study of neoadjuvant nivolumab and ipilimumab in lung cancer. Remarks on this clone: Its antigen is currently unknown.

Study-level findings and limits: TCR clonality did not significantly correlate with pathologic tumor regression.

TCRdb's table, derived via immunoSEQ multiplex PCR, lists solely in-frame clones and lacks some. Among over 7,000 clones listed, approximately 84% were seen once. CDR3 length: 15 residues. CDR1 and CDR2 from the germline V gene are SNHLY and FYNNEI. The ends lost 3 bases at V and 2 bases at J; junction bases unmatched: 4. The source was tumor tissue, collected after neoadjuvant nivolumab, alone or with ipilimumab, at or shortly before surgery. This rearrangement joins TRBV2 to TRBJ2-5; 9 nucleotides line up with TRBD2. The TCR originated in an adult with non-small cell lung cancer. CDR3: CASSDSGGGQETQYF. The CDR3, as DNA: TGTGCCAGCAGTGATAGCGGGGGAGGGCAAGAGACCCAGTACTTC.